This TCR beta chain appears in the sequencing data of a study of regulatory T cells in long-lasting Graves disease. Germline lookup yields CDR1 SGHTA and CDR2 FQGNSA. The CDR3 contains 15 residues. The V end was cut by 5 bases, the J end by 2 bases, with 15 bases between. Building the TCR beta libraries relied on iRepertoire HTBI primers, and CDR3 regions underwent Arm-PCR. MiXCR, applied by TCRdb to the multiplex PCR reads, yields one record per CDR3 protein. The sample consists of under 450,000 distinct CDR3 sequences, 12% of them appearing once. Specified time point: newly diagnosed GD, antithyroid drugs for less than 3 months. PBMC RNA was the source of the TCR library. The sample holds many counts of this clonotype. The same specimen was also included in a second study, on T cells in Graves' hyperthyroidism and ophthalmopathy. That source adds: Each diagnosis was grounded in clinical symptoms, serum thyroxine and TRAb, thyroid ultrasound, and orbital computed tomography.

This chain links TRBV7-2 with TRBJ1-2; perhaps TRBD1 as D (5 bases). Here the sequenced sample was peripheral blood mononuclear cells (PBMCs), taken at new diagnosis, from a patient treated with antithyroid drugs. The receptor's source is a woman under 30 with Graves disease. In nucleotides, the CDR3 is TGTGCCAGCAGCCGAGAAGGGGTGCGAAACTATGGCTACACCTTC. This sequence encodes CASSREGVRNYGYTF. The full variable domain, rest sourced from reference TRBV7-2 and TRBJ1-2, is GAGVSQSPSNKVTEKGKDVELRCDPISGHTALYWYRQSLGQGLEFLIYFQGNSAPDKSGLPSDRFSAERTGGSVSTLTIQRTQQEDSAVYLCASSREGVRNYGYTFGSGTRLTVV.